This is a list of T cell receptor beta chains from one sample in a study of T cells in Graves' hyperthyroidism and ophthalmopathy. TCRdb called the multiplex PCR reads again in MiXCR, with one record for every CDR3 protein. Here the sample spans some 150,000 distinct CDR3 sequences, around 20% being singletons. The sequenced material came from blood. The receptors originated from a woman in her forties or fifties with Graves' hyperthyroidism that later progressed to Graves' ophthalmopathy. CDR3s include the opening cysteine and the closing phenylalanine or tryptophan. D genes are given only for firm matches. Clone size, where shown, is once, few, many, or a class for clones that have expanded.

D gene: .
V gene: TRBV6-1
J gene: TRBJ2-5
clone size: .
CDR3 DNA: TGTGCCAGCAGCAACTCGGAGACCCAGTACTTC
CDR3 protein: CASSNSETQYF

D gene: .
V gene: TRBV18
J gene: TRBJ1-5
clone size: many
CDR3 DNA: TGTGCCAGCTCACCAGGCAGGGAAGGCCAGCCCCAGCATTTT
CDR3 protein: CASSPGREGQPQHF

D gene: TRBD2
V gene: TRBV5-1
J gene: TRBJ2-2
clone size: many
CDR3 DNA: TGCGCCAGCAGCTGGACTAGCGGGAGTATATCCGGGGAGCTGTTTTTT
CDR3 protein: CASSWTSGSISGELFF

D gene: .
V gene: TRBV3-1
J gene: TRBJ2-7
clone size: many
CDR3 DNA: TGTGCCAGCAGCCAAGATCAGGCAGGCCGGGGGGAGCAGTACTTC
CDR3 protein: CASSQDQAGRGEQYF

D gene: .
V gene: TRBV3-1
J gene: TRBJ1-3
clone size: many
CDR3 DNA: TGTGCCAGCAGCCAAGAAGCCGCCAGGGCACCCTCTGGAAACACCATATATTTT
CDR3 protein: CASSQEAARAPSGNTIYF

D gene: .
V gene: TRBV29-1
J gene: TRBJ1-2
clone size: .
CDR3 DNA: TGCAGCGTTGAAGGGGCAGGGGTGGGTGGCTACACCTTC
CDR3 protein: CSVEGAGVGGYTF

D gene: .
V gene: TRBV15
J gene: TRBJ2-2
clone size: .
CDR3 DNA: TGTGCCACCAGCACTGTCGGCGGGGAGCTGTTTTTT
CDR3 protein: CATSTVGGELFF

D gene: .
V gene: TRBV11-2
J gene: TRBJ2-7
clone size: many
CDR3 DNA: TGTGCCAGCAGCCCCGATCGTCGCGGTGGGGAGCAGTACTTC
CDR3 protein: CASSPDRRGGEQYF

D gene: TRBD2
V gene: TRBV20-1
J gene: TRBJ2-7
clone size: .
CDR3 DNA: TGCAGTGCTAGAGGACTAGCGGCGGGACAGCAGTACTTC
CDR3 protein: CSARGLAAGQQYF

D gene: .
V gene: TRBV20-1
J gene: TRBJ2-1
clone size: .
CDR3 DNA: TGCAGTGCTAACCCGTCCGCCGGGACTCTGGCCTACAATGAGCAGTTCTTC
CDR3 protein: CSANPSAGTLAYNEQFF

D gene: TRBD1
V gene: TRBV28
J gene: TRBJ1-2
clone size: many
CDR3 DNA: TGTGCCAGCAGTACGGCGGGACAGGGCGACTATGGCTACACCTTC
CDR3 protein: CASSTAGQGDYGYTF

D gene: TRBD1
V gene: TRBV12-3/TRBV12-4
J gene: TRBJ2-5
clone size: few
CDR3 DNA: TGTGCCAGCAGTCTTAGACAGGGATTAAGGCAAGAGACCCAGTACTTC
CDR3 protein: CASSLRQGLRQETQYF

D gene: .
V gene: TRBV28
J gene: TRBJ2-3
clone size: many
CDR3 DNA: TGTGCCAGCAGTTTACCGACTAGGTTGACAGATACGCAGTATTTT
CDR3 protein: CASSLPTRLTDTQYF

D gene: TRBD2
V gene: TRBV27
J gene: TRBJ2-5
clone size: few
CDR3 DNA: TGTGCCAGCAGTTTTGAGAGGGGAGGGCCGCGAGAGACCCAGTACTTC
CDR3 protein: CASSFERGGPRETQYF

D gene: TRBD1
V gene: TRBV7-9
J gene: TRBJ2-3
clone size: .
CDR3 DNA: TGTGCCAGCAGAGCGGGACAGGGGGCGAACACAGATACGCAGTATTTT
CDR3 protein: CASRAGQGANTDTQYF

D gene: .
V gene: TRBV28
J gene: TRBJ2-1
clone size: .
CDR3 DNA: TGTGCCAGCAGCTGGGACGCCGGTCCGGAATACAATGAGCAGTTCTTC
CDR3 protein: CASSWDAGPEYNEQFF

D gene: .
V gene: TRBV30
J gene: TRBJ2-1
clone size: many
CDR3 DNA: TGTGCCTGGGCAAGGGCTAGCTCCAACAATGAGCAGTTCTTC
CDR3 protein: CAWARASSNNEQFF

D gene: .
V gene: TRBV7-3
J gene: TRBJ2-3
clone size: many
CDR3 DNA: TGTGCCAGCAGCTCCCCCCCCACCCATACACCAACCGCAGAGACAGAAGCCACAGATACGCAGTATTTT
CDR3 protein: CASSSPPTHTPTAETEATDTQYF

D gene: TRBD2
V gene: TRBV5-1
J gene: TRBJ2-1
clone size: many
CDR3 DNA: TGCGCCAGCAGCTTGCTAGCGGGGGCGTACAATGAGCAGTTCTTC
CDR3 protein: CASSLLAGAYNEQFF

D gene: TRBD1
V gene: TRBV7-9
J gene: TRBJ2-5
clone size: .
CDR3 DNA: TGTGCCAGCAGCATACAGGGGTCTGGTGGAGAGACCCAGTACTTC
CDR3 protein: CASSIQGSGGETQYF

D gene: TRBD2
V gene: TRBV20-1
J gene: TRBJ2-3
clone size: .
CDR3 DNA: TGCAGTGCTAGTAGCGGGATTCAATCTACGCAGTATTTT
CDR3 protein: CSASSGIQSTQYF

D gene: TRBD2
V gene: TRBV3-1
J gene: TRBJ2-3
clone size: many
CDR3 DNA: TGTGCCAGCAGCCAAGACCTAGCGGGACGGAGTATTGCAGATACGCAGTATTTT
CDR3 protein: CASSQDLAGRSIADTQYF

D gene: .
V gene: TRBV2
J gene: TRBJ2-7
clone size: many
CDR3 DNA: TGTGCCAGCAGTGAAAGGGGGTCCTACGAGCAGTACTTC
CDR3 protein: CASSERGSYEQYF

D gene: TRBD1
V gene: TRBV20-1
J gene: TRBJ1-3
clone size: many
CDR3 DNA: TGCAGTGCTACGACAGGGGGAAACACCATATATTTT
CDR3 protein: CSATTGGNTIYF

D gene: .
V gene: TRBV20-1
J gene: TRBJ1-2
clone size: many
CDR3 DNA: TGCAGTGCTAGGAAGGAGGGCTACACCTTC
CDR3 protein: CSARKEGYTF

D gene: TRBD2
V gene: TRBV11-3
J gene: TRBJ2-3
clone size: .
CDR3 DNA: TGTGCCAGCAGCTTAGCGGGACTAGCGGGAGGCACAGATACGCAGTATTTT
CDR3 protein: CASSLAGLAGGTDTQYF

D gene: TRBD2
V gene: TRBV20-1
J gene: TRBJ2-4
clone size: .
CDR3 DNA: TGCAGTGCTAGAGTCCTAGCGGTAGCCAAAAACATTCAGTACTTC
CDR3 protein: CSARVLAVAKNIQYF

D gene: .
V gene: TRBV27
J gene: TRBJ2-7
clone size: .
CDR3 DNA: TGTGCCGTAAGGAGGCCGGGGCGGGACGAGCAGTACTTC
CDR3 protein: CAVRRPGRDEQYF

D gene: .
V gene: TRBV6-5
J gene: TRBJ1-1
clone size: .
CDR3 DNA: TGTGCCAGCAGTTACTCGGTCAGGGACACTGAAGCTTTCTTT
CDR3 protein: CASSYSVRDTEAFF

D gene: TRBD1
V gene: TRBV20-1
J gene: TRBJ2-7
clone size: many
CDR3 DNA: TGCAGTGCTAGTCTTTCGACAGGGACCTACGAGCAGTACTTC
CDR3 protein: CSASLSTGTYEQYF

D gene: TRBD1
V gene: TRBV18
J gene: TRBJ2-5
clone size: .
CDR3 DNA: TGTGCCAGCTCCCCTGGGACAGGGGAGGAGACCCAGTACTTC
CDR3 protein: CASSPGTGEETQYF

D gene: TRBD1
V gene: TRBV6-2/TRBV6-3
J gene: TRBJ1-5
clone size: many
CDR3 DNA: TGTGCCAGCAGTTATCCCGGCAGGGGGCTCGATAGCAATCAGCCCCAGCATTTT
CDR3 protein: CASSYPGRGLDSNQPQHF

D gene: .
V gene: TRBV5-1
J gene: TRBJ2-1
clone size: .
CDR3 DNA: TGCGCCAGCAGCTTGGCCTGGAGCTCCTACAATGAGCAGTTCTTC
CDR3 protein: CASSLAWSSYNEQFF

D gene: TRBD2
V gene: TRBV5-5
J gene: TRBJ2-7
clone size: .
CDR3 DNA: TGTGCCAGCAGCCCGGGGGGGACACCCTACGAGCAGTACTTC
CDR3 protein: CASSPGGTPYEQYF

D gene: .
V gene: TRBV30
J gene: TRBJ1-1
clone size: many
CDR3 DNA: TGTGCCTGGAGTTTAGGGACCGGGGGCACTGAAGCTTTCTTT
CDR3 protein: CAWSLGTGGTEAFF

D gene: TRBD2
V gene: TRBV4-1
J gene: TRBJ2-7
clone size: few
CDR3 DNA: TGCGCCAGCAGCCAAGTGGGACTAGCGGCGTACGAGCAGTACTTC
CDR3 protein: CASSQVGLAAYEQYF

D gene: TRBD1
V gene: TRBV29-1
J gene: TRBJ2-7
clone size: .
CDR3 DNA: TGCAGCGTCGGTGACAGGGGCCGCTCCTACGAGCAGTACTTC
CDR3 protein: CSVGDRGRSYEQYF

D gene: .
V gene: TRBV20-1
J gene: TRBJ1-5
clone size: many
CDR3 DNA: TGCAGTGCTCGCCGGGTCCAGAATCAGCCCCAGCATTTT
CDR3 protein: CSARRVQNQPQHF

D gene: .
V gene: TRBV19
J gene: TRBJ2-3
clone size: .
CDR3 DNA: TGTGCCAGTAGTAGAAGACAGGAGAGCACAGATACGCAGTATTTT
CDR3 protein: CASSRRQESTDTQYF

D gene: .
V gene: TRBV28
J gene: TRBJ1-2
clone size: many
CDR3 DNA: TGTGCCAGCATGACAGGTTCTATCCCCTATGGCTACACCTTC
CDR3 protein: CASMTGSIPYGYTF

D gene: .
V gene: TRBV20-1
J gene: TRBJ2-7
clone size: many
CDR3 DNA: TGCAGTGCTAGTACTAGCAGCTACGAGCAGTACTTC
CDR3 protein: CSASTSSYEQYF

D gene: TRBD2
V gene: TRBV7-9
J gene: TRBJ2-3
clone size: .
CDR3 DNA: TGTGCCAGCAGCTCCGGGACTAGCGTAACAGATACGCAGTATTTT
CDR3 protein: CASSSGTSVTDTQYF

D gene: TRBD1
V gene: TRBV6-1
J gene: TRBJ2-7
clone size: many
CDR3 DNA: TGTGCCAGCAGTGAAGCGCGAGTAGGGGGCCGGGACGAGCAGTACTTC
CDR3 protein: CASSEARVGGRDEQYF

D gene: .
V gene: TRBV2
J gene: TRBJ2-1
clone size: .
CDR3 DNA: TGTGCCAGCAGTGACTTGCGGACAACCGAGCAGCTCTTC
CDR3 protein: CASSDLRTTEQLF

D gene: .
V gene: TRBV9
J gene: TRBJ1-2
clone size: .
CDR3 DNA: TGTGTCAGCAGCCCTCACCTGACAAGCCATGGCTACACCTTC
CDR3 protein: CVSSPHLTSHGYTF

D gene: TRBD1
V gene: TRBV6-1
J gene: TRBJ2-5
clone size: .
CDR3 DNA: TGTGCCAGCACCCCAGCCGGGACAGGGCGGGAGACCCAGTACTTC
CDR3 protein: CASTPAGTGRETQYF

D gene: TRBD1
V gene: TRBV6-5
J gene: TRBJ2-5
clone size: many
CDR3 DNA: TGTGCCAGCAGTTACGGTGGGGGACAGCAAGAGACCCAGTACTTC
CDR3 protein: CASSYGGGQQETQYF

D gene: .
V gene: TRBV5-1
J gene: TRBJ2-6
clone size: many
CDR3 DNA: TGCGCCAGCAGCTTGCGTGCTGGGGCCAACGTCCTGACTTTC
CDR3 protein: CASSLRAGANVLTF

D gene: .
V gene: TRBV30
J gene: TRBJ1-5
clone size: few
CDR3 DNA: TGTGCCTGGGACGGGGAGGGCAATCAGCCCCAGCATTTT
CDR3 protein: CAWDGEGNQPQHF

D gene: TRBD1
V gene: TRBV11-2
J gene: TRBJ2-4
clone size: many
CDR3 DNA: TGTGCCAGCAGAACCGGGACAGGGTCGAACATTCAGTACTTC
CDR3 protein: CASRTGTGSNIQYF